The 8 T cell receptor beta chains given below trace back to one sample, sequenced in a study of T-cell memory formation after mild COVID-19. TCRdb reanalysed the 5' RACE reads using MiXCR and keeps one entry per CDR3 protein. The sample has 550,000 to 600,000 distinct CDR3 sequences, roughly 17% seen once. Sequenced: PBMCs or a T cell subset sorted from them (not recorded which). The receptors were sampled from an adult woman who had mild COVID-19 (a few samples of this study predate the infection). Cell type and time point are not known.

This clonotype was seen a handful of times. The V and J genes are TRBV14 and TRBJ2-1, with TRBD2 identical over 7 bases. CDR3 length equals 20 residues. The germline CDR1 and CDR2 sequences are SGHDN and FVKESK. The trim removed 1 base at V and 0 bases at J, leaving 15 bases unmatched. The CDR3 protein is CASSQVTRLARESSYNEQFF. CDR3 in DNA: TGTGCCAGCAGCCAAGTGACAAGACTAGCTCGGGAGAGCTCCTACAATGAGCAGTTCTTC.

Only a few counts were recorded for this clonotype. J is TRBJ2-2 and V is TRBV7-6; D might be TRBD1 (6 bases). This CDR3 has 17 amino acids. V was clipped by 4 bases and J by 5 bases, with 20 bases between them. CDR1 SGHVS and CDR2 FNYEAQ come from the germline V gene. The CDR3 DNA reads TGTGCCAGCAGCTCCCTCGGACAGCGGTGGGGTACCGGGGAGCTGTTTTTT. Encoded protein: CASSSLGQRWGTGELFF.

The chain carries TRBV7-2 and TRBJ2-7, with D perhaps TRBD1 or TRBD2 (5 bases each). Trimming removed 4 bases at V and 0 bases at J, with 13 bases between. CDR1 and CDR2 (germline): SGHTA, FQGNSA. The CDR3 is 15 amino acids. The CDR3 here is CASSSTPGPSYEQYF. CDR3 DNA: TGTGCCAGCAGCTCGACGCCGGGACCCTCCTACGAGCAGTACTTC.

The chain has TRBV5-1 and TRBJ2-2; D is possibly TRBD2 (6 bases). Trimming pared 7 bases from V and 6 bases from J, leaving 13 bases between. The CDR3 covers 13 residues. CDR1 and CDR2 from the germline V gene are SGHRS and YFSETQ. DNA for the CDR3: TGCGCCAGCCGAAGCAGGGAGGCCGGGGAGCTGTTTTTT. It yields the protein CASRSREAGELFF.

This clonotype showed up many times. The chain uses TRBV18 and TRBJ2-2; no firm D call. This CDR3 has 12 residues. From germline, CDR1 is KGHSH and CDR2 LQKENI. V dropped 8 bases and J dropped 4 bases, with 8 bases sitting between them. The DNA of the CDR3 is TGTGCCAGCAGCCCCCGCACCGGGGAGCTGTTTTTT. Translating it yields CASSPRTGELFF.

In its sample, this clonotype was seen a few times. J is TRBJ2-3 and V is TRBV7-6; 9 bases match TRBD2. The CDR3 length is 15 residues. CDR1 is SGHVS and CDR2 is FNYEAQ in the germline V gene. V shed 1 base, J shed 5 bases, and the junction held 4 bases outside the gene matches. CDR3 sequence: CASSLGPSGVDTQYF. The CDR3 DNA sequence: TGTGCCAGCAGCTTAGGACCTAGCGGGGTAGATACGCAGTATTTT.

The chain is built from TRBV6-4 and TRBJ2-3; TRBD2 matches 8 bases. With V trimmed by 3 bases and J by 4 bases, 9 bases remained unmatched. Germline V gene data show CDR1 as MRHNA and CDR2 as SNTAGT. The CDR3 consists of 16 residues. CDR3 region: CASSDLAGGVPDTQYF. CDR3 nucleotides: TGTGCCAGCAGTGATTTGGCGGGAGGTGTGCCAGATACGCAGTATTTT.

This clonotype was found a few times. The V and J genes are TRBV15 and TRBJ2-2, with 8 nucleotides matching TRBD2. The ends lost 2 bases at V and 1 base at J; junction bases unmatched: 3. This CDR3 region has 16 residues. CDR1 and CDR2 from the germline V gene are LNHNV and YYDKDF (reference sequence). The CDR3 DNA sequence: TGTGCCACCAGCAGAACCCTAGCGGGGAACACCGGGGAGCTGTTTTTT. This sequence encodes CATSRTLAGNTGELFF.